A single sample gave rise to the 8 T cell receptor beta chains below, sequenced in a study of T cells in Graves' hyperthyroidism and ophthalmopathy. It was RNA transcripts that yielded the amplified TCR beta CDR3 regions. In the first-round RT-PCR of the TCR CDR3, the HTBI primer set was used. TCRdb re-called the multiplex PCR reads through MiXCR, storing one row per CDR3 protein. The table has 610,000 or so distinct CDR3 sequences, 46% seen once. The sample consisted of peripheral blood or thyroid tissue (not recorded which). The receptors here all came from a woman aged 18-29 years with Graves' hyperthyroidism.

To note about this clonotype: This may stem from a read error, because a much larger clone lies one nucleotide away. V and J are TRBV2 and TRBJ1-1; the D gene is possibly TRBD1 (6 bases). Germline V gene lookup returns CDR1 SNHLY and CDR2 FYNNEI. Trimming shortened V by 5 bases and J by 6 bases, and 16 bases separated the two germline ends. This CDR3 region has 14 residues. The CDR3 sequence is CASSFPGTYAEAFF. CDR3 in DNA: TGTGCCAGCAGTTTTCCCGGGACATACGCTGAAGCTTTCTTT.

This clonotype was seen a few times. This chain links TRBV7-8 with TRBJ2-3; D is possibly TRBD1 (6 bases). V lost 2 bases and J 1 base, leaving 16 bases between the germline ends. Germline V gives CDR1 SGHVS, CDR2 FQNEAQ. This CDR3 has 17 residues. The CDR3 is CASSLRPGASGTDTQYF. The CDR3 nucleotides are TGTGCCAGCAGCTTACGCCCAGGGGCGAGTGGCACAGATACGCAGTATTTT.

V and J are TRBV19 and TRBJ1-6; D gene unclear. V lost 5 bases and J 9 bases, leaving 11 bases between the germline ends. Per germline, CDR1 LNHDA and CDR2 SQIVND (reference sequence). This CDR3 contains 13 residues. The CDR3 DNA reads as TGTGCCAGTAGTGTAAAATCAGGTTCACCCCTCCACTTT. This encodes CASSVKSGSPLHF.

This clonotype was recorded many times. The chain has TRBV2 and TRBJ2-7; D is unclear. CDR3 size: 10 residues. Germline values: CDR1 SNHLY, CDR2 FYNNEI. V lost 8 bases and J lost 4, with 6 bases in between. The CDR3 loop is CASPGYEQYF. The CDR3 nucleotides are TGTGCCAGCCCCGGTTACGAGCAGTACTTC. Based on the CDR3 plus reference TRBV2 and TRBJ2-7, the full variable domain is EPEVTQTPSHQVTQMGQEVILRCVPISNHLYFYWYRQILGQKVEFLVSFYNNEISEKSEIFDDQFSVERPDGSNFTLKIRSTKLEDSAMYFCASPGYEQYFGPGTRLTVT.

In its sample, this clonotype was seen many times. The gene calls are TRBV20-1 and TRBJ1-4; D is unclear. V lost 8 bases to trimming and J lost 0 bases, with 13 bases between them. The CDR3 runs to 14 residues. Germline V gene lookup returns CDR1 DFQATT and CDR2 SNEGSKA (reference sequence). CDR3 nucleotides: TGCAGTCCTGACTCTCGTGCAACTAATGAAAAACTGTTTTTT. Residues: CSPDSRATNEKLFF.

The table lists this clonotype with many counts. The V call is TRBV10-1, the J call TRBJ1-1; tentative D call: TRBD1 (6 bases). Germline-derived CDR1 and CDR2 are WNHNN and SYGVQD (reference sequence). V lost 8 bases to trimming and J lost 8 bases, with 12 bases between them. The CDR3 runs 11 residues. The CDR3 spells CASSKGEEAFF. CDR3 nucleotide sequence: TGCGCCAGCTCCAAGGGGGAGGAAGCTTTCTTT.

This clonotype showed up just a few times. The chain recombines TRBV7-3 with TRBJ2-3; the D gene is possibly TRBD2 (7 bases). Germline V gene data show CDR1 as SGHTA and CDR2 as FQGTGA. V dropped 1 base and J dropped 8 bases, with 16 bases sitting between them. The CDR3 totals 15 residues. The chain's CDR3 is CASSLNLQGGVTQYF. The CDR3 bases are TGTGCCAGCAGCTTAAACTTACAGGGAGGGGTTACGCAGTATTTT.

This clonotype showed up many times. The chain is built from TRBV15 and TRBJ2-3; D ambiguous. This CDR3 has 13 residues. Trimming shortened V by 4 bases and J by 2 bases, and 7 bases separated the two germline ends. The germline V gene encodes CDR1 LNHNV and CDR2 YYDKDF (reference sequence). The CDR3 bases are TGTGCCACCAGCACCACTTACACAGATACGCAGTATTTT. As protein: CATSTTYTDTQYF.